The sample holds one count of the clone carrying this TCR beta chain. Profiled with immunoSEQ multiplex PCR; TCRdb holds only in-frame clones, not every one. The data contain 200,000 to 250,000 clones, around 80% of them singletons. The data derive from a study of blood T cell repertoires in COVID-19. About the research overall: The samples span acute and convalescent COVID-19 from the United States, Italy and Spain. PBMCs, B-cell-depleted T cells, or T cells provided the cDNA or gDNA that made up the material.

Enrolment of Seattle patients took place during active infection, and they were followed longitudinally. The CDR3 consists of 12 residues. Trimming shortened V by 8 bases and J by 0 bases, and 4 bases separated the two germline ends. The germline CDR1 and CDR2 sequences are SNHLY and FYNNEI. The sequence came from a woman older than 75 with COVID-19, enrolled during active disease. The J gene is TRBJ1-4, the V gene TRBV2; the D is unclear. Sequenced material: peripheral blood. CDR3 DNA sequence: TGTGCCAGCCTAGCAACTAATGAAAAACTGTTTTTT. Translating it yields CASLATNEKLFF.